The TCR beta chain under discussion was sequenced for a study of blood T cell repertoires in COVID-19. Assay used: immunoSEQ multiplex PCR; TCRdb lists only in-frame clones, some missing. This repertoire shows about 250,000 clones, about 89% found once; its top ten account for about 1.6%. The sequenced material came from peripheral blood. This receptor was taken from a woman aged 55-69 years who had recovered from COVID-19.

CDR3 residues: CASSLESARHGELFF. The CDR3 DNA reads TGCGCCAGCAGCTTGGAGTCTGCAAGACATGGGGAGCTGTTTTTT. The V gene is TRBV5-1, the J gene TRBJ2-2; no firm D call. Trimming left V 0 bases short and J 8 bases short, with 14 bases between. The CDR3 contains 15 residues. From germline, CDR1 is SGHRS and CDR2 YFSETQ.